The clone carrying this T cell receptor (beta chain) has just a few counts. Antigen unknown. This specimen belongs to a study of T cell responses to AZD1222 COVID-19 vaccine. Data came from immunoSEQ multiplex PCR; TCRdb stores just in-frame clones and leaves some out. The sample includes around 200,000 clones, 88% seen only once; the top ten take 25% to 30%. Overall study results and limits: Repertoire samples came only from after the peak T cell response. There were mostly white British donors and more females than males, and clonal diversity was possibly underestimated. Nearly half of spike-specific TCRs reportedly target variant regions that are unmutated in the B.1.351 and B.1.1.7 variants.

Analyses pooled second doses at about 4 or about 12 weeks. V was cut by 6 bases and J by 0 bases, with 9 bases left in between. Per the germline V gene, CDR1 is SNHLY and CDR2 is FYNNEI. This CDR3 spans 14 amino acids. Specimen: peripheral blood, collected 28 days after the second AZD1222 dose. The chain employs TRBV2 and TRBJ1-5, with D perhaps TRBD1 (6 bases). The clonotype comes from an adult who received the AZD1222 COVID-19 vaccine. The CDR3: CASSWTVSNQPQHF. As DNA, the CDR3 is TGTGCCAGCAGCTGGACAGTTAGCAATCAGCCCCAGCATTTT.